The entry below describes one T cell receptor beta chain. What it binds is not known. As every portion of the isolated RNA was reverse transcribed, the sequencing read expressed TCRB transcripts. The assay was immunoSEQ multiplex PCR, and TCRdb's table has in-frame clones only and misses some. The sample carries under 800,000 clones, around 16% recorded once. The data stem from a study of beta chain features in type 1 diabetes. Study outcomes and limitations: Within patients, naive, central memory and Treg TCRB repertoires seemed more similar than within healthy donors. When VDJ junctions were examined, type 1 diabetes patients showed fewer insertions and more deletions.

CDR3 size: 15 residues. The germline CDR1 and CDR2 sequences are SGHTA and FQGTGA. V was clipped by 0 bases and J by 3 bases, with 11 bases between them. The chain has TRBV7-3 and TRBJ1-2; D is perhaps TRBD1 (5 bases). Sequencing was performed on naive CD4+ T cells from blood. This TCR derives from a man aged 18 to 29 in good health. CDR3 loop: CASSLTEGRDYGYTF. The DNA of the CDR3 is TGTGCCAGCAGCTTAACTGAGGGGCGAGACTATGGCTACACCTTC.